Shown below are 8 T cell receptor beta chains from a single sample sequenced in a study of T cells in Graves' hyperthyroidism and ophthalmopathy. Amplification of TCR beta CDR3 regions used RNA as the template. Initially, a first-round RT-PCR of the TCR CDR3 employed the HTBI primer set. TCRdb processed the multiplex PCR reads anew with MiXCR; each CDR3 protein has one entry. In the table there are roughly 600,000 distinct CDR3 sequences, roughly 14% of which are singletons. Sequenced material: blood. The source of these receptors is a woman in her fifties or sixties with Graves' ophthalmopathy.

This clonotype was seen a few times. This sequence joins TRBV4-2 and TRBJ1-3; D is unresolved. V lost 0 bases to trimming and J lost 1 base, with 7 bases between them. Germline lookup yields CDR1 LGHNA and CDR2 YNFKEQ. The CDR3 sequence is 15 residues long. In DNA form, the CDR3 reads TGTGCCAGCAGCCAAGAGGGTCGGTCTGGAAACACCATATATTTT. It yields the protein CASSQEGRSGNTIYF.

This clonotype was picked up a small number of times. V gene TRBV6-9 combines with J gene TRBJ2-3; TRBD1 matches at 8 bases. The CDR3 has 16 amino acids. CDR1 and CDR2 from the germline V gene are MNHGY and SVAAGI. J gave up 2 bases and V 7 bases, and 11 bases lay outside the gene matches. CDR3 sequence reads: CASIRPGQEDTDTQYF. CDR3 in DNA: TGTGCCAGCATCCGCCCGGGACAGGAAGACACAGATACGCAGTATTTT.

A remark on this clonotype: This could be a read error, since a much larger clone is one nucleotide away. V usage is TRBV7-2 and J usage is TRBJ2-1; 9 nucleotides line up with TRBD2. The CDR3 spans 16 residues. CDR1 SGHTA and CDR2 FQGNSA come from the germline V gene. The CDR3 sequence is CASSLVGSGRSNGQFF. The CDR3 DNA sequence: TGTGCCAGCAGCTTAGTGGGTAGCGGGAGATCCAATGGGCAGTTCTTC.

This clonotype was seen a handful of times. The chain has TRBV19 and TRBJ2-7; D may be TRBD2 (5 bases). The V gene lost 10 bases and the J gene lost 1 base, with 14 bases spanning the gap. From germline, CDR1 is LNHDA and CDR2 SQIVND (reference sequence). This CDR3 has 13 residues. The CDR3 spells CATSEGSSYEQYF. The CDR3 nucleotides read TGTGCCACCTCAGAGGGATCATCCTACGAGCAGTACTTC.

This clonotype was counted ten times or more. V usage is TRBV20-1 and J usage is TRBJ1-1; 8 positions agree with TRBD1. The CDR3 totals 14 residues. CDR1 and CDR2 (germline): DFQATT, SNEGSKA (reference sequence). The junction had 5 bases not matched to a gene; V was cut back by 5 bases and J by 0 bases. This chain's CDR3 is CSAWDRLMNTEAFF. In DNA form, the CDR3 reads TGCAGTGCTTGGGACAGGCTTATGAACACTGAAGCTTTCTTT.

The chain employs TRBV16 and TRBJ2-1; unclear D gene. The germline V and J ends were trimmed by 1 base and 9 bases, with 10 bases remaining between them. The CDR3 consists of 13 residues. The V gene's germline CDR1 is KGHSY and CDR2 FQNENV. This CDR3 reads CASSQWLDSEQFF. The CDR3 nucleotides are TGTGCCAGCAGCCAATGGTTGGATTCTGAGCAGTTCTTC.

This chain uses TRBV3-1 with TRBJ2-3; D uncertain. Germline V gene sequence: CDR1 LGHDT, CDR2 YNNKEL (reference sequence). V lost 1 base to trimming and J lost 1 base, with 6 bases between them. The CDR3 length is 14 residues. The CDR3 loop is CASSQGPGTDTQYF. In nucleotides, the CDR3 is TGTGCCAGCAGCCAAGGTCCCGGCACAGATACGCAGTATTTT.

The rearrangement uses TRBV6-1 and TRBJ2-1; perhaps D is TRBD1 or TRBD2 (6 bases each). Germline CDR1 and CDR2: MNHNS and SASEGT. The CDR3 length is 11 residues. V was clipped by 9 bases and J by 6 bases, with 9 bases between them. Here the CDR3 DNA reads TGTGCCAGTTGGGGGGCCAATGAGCAGTTCTTC. Its translation: CASWGANEQFF.